This T cell receptor beta chain comes out of a study of OX40 agonist ivuxolimab in advanced cancers. Study-level points and caveats: Which antigen the expanded peripheral T cells recognized is unknown.

A word on this clone: As yet, its antigen is unknown.

Assay: immunoSEQ multiplex PCR; the TCRdb copy retains only in-frame clones and omits some. This sample carries more than 100,000 clones, approximately 92% of them seen once, and the ten largest clones take under 0.7%. V lost 4 bases and J lost 6, with 7 bases in between. The CDR3 has 12 residues. CDR1 and CDR2 (germline): SGDLS, YYNGEE. This chain links TRBV9 with TRBJ2-2; D gene unclear. The source was CD4+ or CD8+ T cells sorted from blood, collected in a trial of the OX40 agonist ivuxolimab. This TCR was recovered from an adult with an advanced solid tumor such as melanoma, head and neck, liver or kidney cancer. CDR3 sequence (DNA): TGTGCCAGCAGCCCCAACCCCGGGGAGCTGTTTTTT. It is translated as CASSPNPGELFF.